Below are 24 T cell receptor beta chains sequenced from a single sample in a study of blood T cell repertoires in COVID-19. Only in-frame clones appear in the TCRdb table, and some are missing; sequencing was by immunoSEQ multiplex PCR. This repertoire shows tens of thousands of clones, 75% to 90% found once; its top ten account for roughly 15%. The sequencing sample was made of peripheral blood. The receptors here all came from a human donor in a cohort sampled during active COVID-19.

In its sample, this clone was seen once. The CDR3: CASSIRDYGYTF. DNA for the CDR3: TGTGCCAGTAGTATACGCGACTATGGCTACACCTTC. The V call is TRBV19, the J call TRBJ1-2; D gene uncertain. Germline V gene lookup returns CDR1 LNHDA and CDR2 SQIVND (reference sequence). Deletions cut 2 bases from V and 3 bases from J, with 4 bases between. The CDR3 loop spans 12 amino acids.

The chain employs TRBV7-8 and TRBJ1-6; 7 bases are shared with TRBD1. Germline V CDR1 and CDR2: SGHVS, FQNEAQ. The ends lost 4 bases at V and 3 bases at J; junction bases unmatched: 6. The CDR3 spans 16 residues. The CDR3 bases are TGTGCCAGCAGCTCCAGACAGGGCCGCTATAATTCACCCCTCCACTTT. The encoded protein is CASSSRQGRYNSPLHF.

The V and J genes are TRBV15 and TRBJ2-3; D is ambiguous. Germline V gene sequence: CDR1 LNHNV, CDR2 YYDKDF (reference sequence). The CDR3 is 15 amino acids. Trimming stripped 4 bases from V and 0 bases from J, with 11 bases between. Here the CDR3 DNA reads TGTGCCACCAGCAAGGCGGCCGAAAGCACAGATACGCAGTATTTT. Its translation: CATSKAAESTDTQYF.

The chain combines TRBV25-1 with TRBJ2-5; 8 bases align to TRBD1. The CDR3 runs to 15 residues. V gave up 2 bases and J gave up 2 bases; unmatched junction bases: 4. Germline assignment: CDR1 MGHDK and CDR2 SYGVNS. The DNA for the CDR3 is TGTGCCAGCAGTGAAGGGGACAGGATACAAGAGACCCAGTACTTC. Amino acid sequence: CASSEGDRIQETQYF.

In DNA, the CDR3 is TGTGCCAGCAGGATTGGGGGGCAAGAGACCCAGTACTTC. Protein: CASRIGGQETQYF. The genes are TRBV25-1 and TRBJ2-5, with D perhaps TRBD2 (6 bases). Trimming removed 6 bases at V and 2 bases at J, with 10 bases between. Germline-derived CDR1 and CDR2 are MGHDK and SYGVNS. This CDR3 is 13 amino acids long. Using reference TRBV25-1 and TRBJ2-5 for the parts outside the CDR3, the full variable domain is EADIYQTPRYLVIGTGKKITLECSQTMGHDKMYWYQQDPGMELHLIHYSYGVNSTEKGDLSSESTVSRIRTEHFPLTLESARPSHTSQYLCASRIGGQETQYFGPGTRLLVL.

The genes are TRBV7-9 and TRBJ2-7, with D perhaps matching TRBD1 (5 bases). CDR3 length: 15 amino acids. The germline V gene has CDR1 SEHNR and CDR2 FQNEAQ (reference sequence). Trimming took off 5 bases at V and 3 bases at J, with 17 bases between the two ends. In DNA, the CDR3 is TGTGCCAGCAGCCAGCAGTCGGGCCAGGGCTACGAGCAGTACTTC. Translating it yields CASSQQSGQGYEQYF.

This chain connects TRBV6-5 to TRBJ1-2, with 7 bases that match TRBD1. V lost 7 bases, J lost 4 bases, and 6 bases stayed unmatched. The CDR3 runs 13 residues. Germline CDR1 and CDR2: MNHEY and SVGAGI. The CDR3 here is CASIGTVLYGYTF. CDR3 sequence (DNA): TGTGCCAGCATTGGGACAGTACTCTATGGCTACACCTTC.

The chain is built from TRBV11-2 and TRBJ1-2; the D gene is possibly TRBD1 (5 bases). The CDR3 covers 12 residues. Germline assignment: CDR1 SGHAT and CDR2 FQNNGV. V was cut by 4 bases and J by 8 bases, with 11 bases left in between. CDR3 nucleotide sequence: TGTGCCAGCAGCTCCTCAGGGAAAGGCTACACCTTC. Residues: CASSSSGKGYTF. Complete variable domain (other parts from reference TRBV11-2 and TRBJ1-2): EAGVAQSPRYKIIEKRQSVAFWCNPISGHATLYWYQQILGQGPKLLIQFQNNGVVDDSQLPKDRFSAERLKGVDSTLKIQPAKLEDSAVYLCASSSSGKGYTFGSGTRLTVV.

This clone was observed a single time. V gene TRBV7-9 combines with J gene TRBJ1-1; 8 bases are a match to TRBD1. Germline CDR1 is SEHNR and CDR2 is FQNEAQ (reference sequence). The V segment lost 0 bases and the J segment 10 bases; nucleotides outside the gene matches: 4. The CDR3 has 13 amino acids. The CDR3 reads CASSLATGVGAFF. For the CDR3, the DNA is TGTGCCAGCAGCTTAGCGACAGGGGTAGGAGCTTTCTTT.

The chain links TRBV18 to TRBJ2-3; 13 nucleotides agree with TRBD2. V lost 3 bases to trimming and J lost 4 bases; unmatched junction nucleotides: 7. The CDR3 extends over 17 amino acids. Germline V gene sequence: CDR1 KGHSH, CDR2 LQKENI. CDR3 residues: CASSPQPGLAGPDTQYF. The CDR3 nucleotides are TGTGCCAGCTCACCGCAACCGGGACTAGCGGGACCAGATACGCAGTATTTT.

J is TRBJ1-1 and V is TRBV29-1, with D unclear. CDR1 SQVTM and CDR2 ANQGSEA come from the germline V gene. Deletions cut 7 bases from V and 0 bases from J, with 9 bases between. The CDR3 has 12 residues. CDR3 nucleotides: TGCAGCGCTTGGAGTATGAACACTGAAGCTTTCTTT. Translating gives CSAWSMNTEAFF.

J is TRBJ1-5 and V is TRBV6-1; D remains ambiguous. The CDR3 length is 13 residues. V was clipped by 7 bases and J by 5 bases, with 12 bases between them. Germline V gives CDR1 MNHNS, CDR2 SASEGT. The CDR3 region is CASTSGEYQPQHF. CDR3 bases: TGTGCCAGCACATCCGGGGAGTATCAGCCCCAGCATTTT.

The chain couples TRBV5-1 to TRBJ2-1; TRBD2 aligns across 7 bases. Germline lookup yields CDR1 SGHRS and CDR2 YFSETQ. This CDR3 has 15 amino acids. J gave up 4 bases and V 0 bases, and 4 bases lay outside the gene matches. Written as DNA, the CDR3 is TGCGCCAGCAGCTTGGAAGGGGAGGGGTACAATGAGCAGTTCTTC. Encoded protein: CASSLEGEGYNEQFF.

The chain joins TRBV28 to TRBJ1-2; D is ambiguous. CDR3 size: 12 residues. Germline V gene sequence: CDR1 MDHEN, CDR2 SYDVKM. The V and J ends lost 2 bases and 5 bases respectively, with 6 bases between them. In DNA form, the CDR3 reads TGTGCCAGCAGTTTAACAGCTTATGGCTACACCTTC. Its translation: CASSLTAYGYTF.

This sequence joins TRBV18 and TRBJ1-6; D not resolved. Germline CDR1 reads KGHSH; CDR2 reads LQKENI. The V end lost 6 bases, the J end lost 7 bases, and 13 bases lay between the germline ends. The CDR3 is made up of 14 amino acids. The CDR3 DNA reads TGTGCCAGCTCCCCGGGTTTTCGCAATTCACCCCTCCACTTT. Its translation: CASSPGFRNSPLHF.

This clone was observed once. V and J are TRBV7-3 and TRBJ1-1; 7 bases line up with TRBD1. CDR1 and CDR2 (germline): SGHTA, FQGTGA. With V trimmed by 5 bases and J by 5 bases, 8 bases remained unmatched. The CDR3 loop spans 14 amino acids. The chain's CDR3 is CASSTGTAATEAFF. The DNA for the CDR3 is TGTGCCAGCAGCACCGGGACAGCCGCTACTGAAGCTTTCTTT.

The chain has TRBV7-9 and TRBJ2-6; 7 bases line up with TRBD2. The CDR3 totals 17 residues. Germline assignment: CDR1 SEHNR and CDR2 FQNEAQ (reference sequence). V gave up 0 bases and J gave up 0 bases; unmatched junction bases: 2. CDR3 sequence reads: CASSLAGGSSGANVLTF. The CDR3 DNA reads as TGTGCCAGCAGCTTAGCGGGAGGGAGCTCTGGGGCCAACGTCCTGACTTTC.

The genes are TRBV12-3 or TRBV12-4 and TRBJ2-7, with 7 bases identical to TRBD1. The CDR3 loop spans 13 amino acids. With V trimmed by 3 bases and J by 3 bases, 2 bases remained unmatched. This CDR3 reads CASSFDRDYEQYF. The CDR3 bases are TGTGCCAGCAGTTTCGACAGGGACTACGAGCAGTACTTC.

V and J are TRBV7-2 and TRBJ2-7; 7 nucleotides line up with TRBD1. The CDR3 loop spans 16 amino acids. Germline V gene lookup returns CDR1 SGHTA and CDR2 FQGNSA. V gave up 0 bases and J gave up 1 base; unmatched junction bases: 6. The CDR3 is CASSLATGAQSYEQYF. As DNA, the CDR3 is TGTGCCAGCAGCTTAGCAACAGGGGCCCAGTCCTACGAGCAGTACTTC.

The CDR3 protein is CASSYDGGWNSPLHF. In nucleotides, the CDR3 is TGTGCCAGCAGTTACGACGGGGGTTGGAATTCACCCCTCCACTTT. The chain has TRBV6-6 and TRBJ1-6, with a possible D match to TRBD1 (5 bases). V was pared by 2 bases and J by 7 bases, with 12 bases between. This CDR3 spans 15 amino acids. Germline-derived CDR1 and CDR2 are MNHNY and SVGAGI (reference sequence).

This chain connects TRBV7-9 to TRBJ1-6; D gene unclear. CDR1 is SEHNR and CDR2 is FQNEAQ in the germline V gene (reference sequence). Trimming shortened V by 2 bases and J by 9 bases, and 14 bases separated the two germline ends. The length of the CDR3 is 15 residues. Here the CDR3 DNA reads TGTGCCAGCAGCTTAACCGGGAGTAATGGTTCACCCCTCCACTTT. As protein: CASSLTGSNGSPLHF.

The rearrangement joins TRBV9 to TRBJ1-1; D gene ambiguous. The CDR3 runs to 13 residues. Germline CDR1 SGDLS, CDR2 YYNGEE. V gave up 2 bases and J gave up 4 bases, with 9 bases separating them. DNA of the CDR3: TGTGCCAGCAGCGTGCTTATGAGCACTGAAGCTTTCTTT. Encoded protein: CASSVLMSTEAFF.

This clone was found once. This chain connects TRBV30 to TRBJ1-2; perhaps TRBD1 as D (5 bases). The CDR3 consists of 15 residues. Per the germline V gene, CDR1 is GTSNPN and CDR2 is SVGIG (reference sequence). V was shortened by 2 bases and J by 0 bases, with 13 bases between the two germline ends. CDR3 amino acids: CAWSTRGAPNYGYTF. Here the CDR3 DNA reads TGTGCCTGGAGTACAAGGGGTGCCCCTAACTATGGCTACACCTTC. The full variable domain, rest sourced from reference TRBV30 and TRBJ1-2, is SQTIHQWPATLVQPVGSPLSLECTVEGTSNPNLYWYRQAAGRGLQLLFYSVGIGQISSEVPQNLSASRPQDRQFILSSKKLLLSDSGFYLCAWSTRGAPNYGYTFGSGTRLTVV.

This clone was observed a single time. The chain carries TRBV5-1 and TRBJ2-7, with 7 positions matching TRBD2. Germline V gene lookup returns CDR1 SGHRS and CDR2 YFSETQ. This CDR3 is built from 12 residues. Trimming took 4 bases from V and 5 from J; bases not matched to a gene: 3. This CDR3 is CASSLGTNEQYF. As DNA, the CDR3 is TGCGCCAGCAGCCTCGGGACTAACGAGCAGTACTTC. The complete variable domain, with remaining parts taken from reference TRBV5-1 and TRBJ2-7, reads KAGVTQTPRYLIKTRGQQVTLSCSPISGHRSVSWYQQTPGQGLQFLFEYFSETQRNKGNFPGRFSGRQFSNSRSEMNVSTLELGDSALYLCASSLGTNEQYFGPGTRLTVT.